Below, 10 T cell receptor beta chains from the same sample are listed, as sequenced in a study of cytomegalovirus exposure and HLA in healthy donors. Measured with immunoSEQ multiplex PCR; TCRdb has only the in-frame clones, and not every one. The table has roughly 250,000 clones, roughly 90% seen once. The specimen was PBMCs. The receptors were gathered from a woman aged 18-29 years in good health and CMV-seronegative.

The rearrangement joins TRBV29-1 to TRBJ2-3, with 7 bases matching TRBD1. Germline V lookup: CDR1 SQVTM, CDR2 ANQGSEA. The CDR3 consists of 12 residues. With V trimmed by 7 bases and J by 3 bases, 4 bases remained unmatched. The CDR3, as DNA: TGCAGCGCCCGGGGACAGACAGATACGCAGTATTTT. This codes for CSARGQTDTQYF.

CDR3 sequence (DNA): TGTGCCAGCAGCTTAGTAGGACCTGGGACAGTTCCTAACTATGGCTACACCTTC. This translates into CASSLVGPGTVPNYGYTF. This chain links TRBV7-9 with TRBJ1-2, with 7 bases aligning to TRBD1. The CDR3 contains 18 residues. Germline CDR1 and CDR2: SEHNR and FQNEAQ (reference sequence). V lost 1 base, J lost 0 bases, and 11 bases stayed unmatched.

The gene calls are TRBV6-5 and TRBJ1-6; D is ambiguous. The germline CDR1 and CDR2 sequences are MNHEY and SVGAGI. CDR3 length: 14 amino acids. The V end was cut by 7 bases, the J end by 5 bases, with 12 bases between. CDR3 sequence: CASTQDLNNSPLHF. As DNA, the CDR3 is TGTGCCAGCACCCAGGATCTAAATAATTCACCCCTCCACTTT.

The chain recombines TRBV4-1 with TRBJ2-3; 9 bases fit TRBD2. Trimming took 0 bases from V and 2 from J; bases not matched to a gene: 6. The germline CDR1 and CDR2 sequences are MGHRA and YSYEKL. This CDR3 is 17 amino acids long. In nucleotides, the CDR3 is TGCGCCAGCAGCCAAGAGGGCGGGGGGGTAAACACAGATACGCAGTATTTT. It translates to CASSQEGGGVNTDTQYF.

V is TRBV27 and J is TRBJ2-5; D ambiguous. V lost 0 bases to trimming and J lost 1 base, with 6 bases between them. The CDR3 loop spans 14 amino acids. Germline V gives CDR1 MNHEY, CDR2 SMNVEV (reference sequence). As DNA, the CDR3 is TGTGCCAGCAGTTTATCGCTAGGCCAAGAGACCCAGTACTTC. It yields the protein CASSLSLGQETQYF.

The chain recombines TRBV2 with TRBJ2-1; the match to TRBD1 covers 7 bases. Germline V CDR1 and CDR2: SNHLY, FYNNEI. The CDR3 has 16 amino acids. Trimming took 6 bases from V and 2 from J; bases not matched to a gene: 10. The CDR3 is CASREPGQITYNEQFF. CDR3 nucleotide sequence: TGTGCCAGCAGAGAACCGGGACAGATTACCTACAATGAGCAGTTCTTC. Together with reference TRBV2 and TRBJ2-1, the CDR3 gives the full variable domain: EPEVTQTPSHQVTQMGQEVILRCVPISNHLYFYWYRQILGQKVEFLVSFYNNEISEKSEIFDDQFSVERPDGSNFTLKIRSTKLEDSAMYFCASREPGQITYNEQFFGPGTRLTVL.

The genes are TRBV4-3 and TRBJ2-3, with D possibly matching TRBD1 (6 bases). Germline loops: CDR1 LGHNA, CDR2 YSLEER. Trimming took off 0 bases at V and 6 bases at J, with 13 bases between the two ends. The CDR3 extends over 15 amino acids. The CDR3 DNA reads as TGCGCCAGCAGCCAAGAAGGGGGACCGGGGGATACGCAGTATTTT. It is translated as CASSQEGGPGDTQYF.

The rearrangement links TRBV19 to TRBJ2-7, with 12 bases fitting TRBD1. CDR1 is LNHDA and CDR2 is SQIVND in the germline V gene (reference sequence). There are 19 residues in the CDR3. The V gene end was trimmed by 10 bases and the J gene end by 3 bases; junction bases not matched to a gene: 22. CDR3 DNA: TGTGCCACGAGAGGGACAGGGGGCTCTGGTCCATCAGTGGACTACGAGCAGTACTTC. It is translated as CATRGTGGSGPSVDYEQYF.

The rearrangement joins TRBV27 to TRBJ1-6, with 8 bases that match TRBD1. J lost 7 bases, V lost 5 bases, and 4 bases had no gene match. CDR3 size: 14 residues. Germline V gives CDR1 MNHEY, CDR2 SMNVEV (reference sequence). CDR3: CASSPDRVNSPLHF. As DNA, the CDR3 is TGTGCCAGCAGTCCGGACAGGGTAAATTCACCCCTCCACTTT.

The chain couples TRBV5-6 to TRBJ1-1, with 9 nucleotides matching TRBD1. Germline V lookup: CDR1 SGHDT, CDR2 YYEEEE. The CDR3 covers 15 residues. V was clipped by 2 bases and J by 1 base; unmatched bases: 3. The CDR3 region is CASSFPDRGNTEAFF. The CDR3 DNA reads TGTGCCAGCAGCTTTCCGGACAGGGGGAACACTGAAGCTTTCTTT.